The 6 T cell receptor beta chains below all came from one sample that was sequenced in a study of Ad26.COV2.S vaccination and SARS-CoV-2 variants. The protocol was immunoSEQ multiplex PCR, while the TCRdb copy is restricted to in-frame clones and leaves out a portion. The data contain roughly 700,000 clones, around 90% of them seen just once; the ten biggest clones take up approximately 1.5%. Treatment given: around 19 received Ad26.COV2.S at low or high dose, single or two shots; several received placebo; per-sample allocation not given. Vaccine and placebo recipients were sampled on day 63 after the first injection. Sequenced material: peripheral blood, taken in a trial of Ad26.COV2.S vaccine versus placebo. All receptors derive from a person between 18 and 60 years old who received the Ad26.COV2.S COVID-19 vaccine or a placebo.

CDR3 sequence (DNA): TGCGCCAGCAGTGAGTCGCTCGGGACAGAAGAAGAGACCCAGTACTTC. Its protein is CASSESLGTEEETQYF. The V call is TRBV10-1, the J call TRBJ2-5; 7 bases line up with TRBD1. V was clipped by 0 bases and J by 3 bases; unmatched bases: 7. The CDR3 spans 16 residues. The germline CDR1 and CDR2 sequences are WNHNN and SYGVQD (reference sequence).

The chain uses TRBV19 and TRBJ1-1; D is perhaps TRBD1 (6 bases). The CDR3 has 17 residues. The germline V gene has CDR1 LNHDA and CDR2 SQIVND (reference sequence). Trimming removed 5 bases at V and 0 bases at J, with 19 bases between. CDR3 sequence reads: CASSPRGGRVMNTEAFF. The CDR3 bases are TGTGCCAGTAGTCCCCGGGGGGGCCGGGTCATGAACACTGAAGCTTTCTTT.

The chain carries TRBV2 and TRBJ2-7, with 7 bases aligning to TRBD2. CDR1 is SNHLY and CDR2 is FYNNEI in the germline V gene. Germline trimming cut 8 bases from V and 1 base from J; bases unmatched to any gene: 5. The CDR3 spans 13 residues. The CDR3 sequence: CASERGGSYEQYF. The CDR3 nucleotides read TGTGCCAGCGAGAGGGGAGGGTCCTACGAGCAGTACTTC.

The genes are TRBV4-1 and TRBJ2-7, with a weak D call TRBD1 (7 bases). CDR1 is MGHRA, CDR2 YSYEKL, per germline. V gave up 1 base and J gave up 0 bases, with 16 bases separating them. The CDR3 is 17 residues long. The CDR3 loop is CASSQGLGGQSSYEQYF. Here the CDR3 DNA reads TGCGCCAGCAGCCAAGGGCTCGGGGGACAGAGCTCCTACGAGCAGTACTTC.

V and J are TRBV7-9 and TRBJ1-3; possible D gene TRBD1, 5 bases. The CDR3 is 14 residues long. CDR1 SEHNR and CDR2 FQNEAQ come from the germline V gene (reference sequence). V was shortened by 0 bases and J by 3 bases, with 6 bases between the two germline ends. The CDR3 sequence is CASSLAGVGNTIYF. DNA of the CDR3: TGTGCCAGCAGCTTAGCAGGGGTTGGAAACACCATATATTTT. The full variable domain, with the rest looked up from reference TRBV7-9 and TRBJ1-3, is DTGVSQNPRHKITKRGQNVTFRCDPISEHNRLYWYRQTLGQGPEFLTYFQNEAQLEKSRLLSDRFSAERPKGSFSTLEIQRTEQGDSAMYLCASSLAGVGNTIYFGEGSWLTVV.

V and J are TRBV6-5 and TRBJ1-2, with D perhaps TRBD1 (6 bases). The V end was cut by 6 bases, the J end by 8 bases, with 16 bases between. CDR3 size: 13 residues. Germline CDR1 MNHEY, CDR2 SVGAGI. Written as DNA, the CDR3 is TGTGCCAGCAGGGCACAGGGCTATAGGGGCTACACCTTC. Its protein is CASRAQGYRGYTF.